The text below deals with one T cell receptor (beta chain). The antigen is not known. The sample belongs to a study of tissue T cells after allogeneic stem cell transplantation. Study outcomes and limitations: Alloreactivity or antigen specificity of tissue TCRs was not determined; some clones might be host cells.

TCRdb keeps only in-frame clones here, not all; method: immunoSEQ multiplex PCR. The table includes roughly 570 clones, around 83% detected once. This TCR derives from a male patient aged 35-70 years with steroid-refractory graft-versus-host disease after an allogeneic stem cell transplant. A subset of T cells may come from the graft donor. The sample was liver tissue, taken at autopsy.

The CDR3 sequence: CASSLGGQETFYGYTF. CDR3 DNA sequence: TGTGCCAGCAGTTTGGGTGGACAGGAGACTTTCTATGGCTACACCTTC. V gene TRBV6-2 or TRBV6-3 combines with J gene TRBJ1-2; 7 nucleotides agree with TRBD1. Germline V gives CDR1 MNHEY, CDR2 SVGEGT. Trimming removed 4 bases from V and 4 bases from J; junction bases left unmatched: 12. CDR3 length: 16 residues.